A single T cell receptor beta chain is shown here with its context. Its antigen is unknown. The length of the CDR3 is 14 residues. V gave up 3 bases and J gave up 6 bases, with 9 bases separating them. Germline CDR1 and CDR2: SEHNR and FQNEAQ (reference sequence). These data are taken from a study of early T cells in non-severe SARS-CoV-2 infection. At the level of the study: RNA in bulk from unsorted whole blood was sequenced, and chains were unpaired. General study points: Database matching using VDJdb favored anti-spike CD8 responses, with private and CD4 specificities left missing.

Unique molecular identifiers tagged individual cDNA molecules. TCRdb itself ran the 5' RACE reads through MiXCR, one entry per CDR3 protein. This sample has 70,000 to 90,000 distinct CDR3 sequences, with around 15% found just once. Material: whole blood. This clonotype originated in an adult who was a healthcare worker with PCR-confirmed SARS-CoV-2 infection or an uninfected control (not recorded which). V is TRBV7-9 and J is TRBJ1-6; unclear D gene. The CDR3 reads CASSFHSVNSPLHF. The CDR3 region has the DNA TGTGCCAGCAGCTTTCATTCCGTTAATTCACCCCTCCACTTT. The whole variable domain, remainder taken from reference TRBV7-9 and TRBJ1-6, is DTGVSQNPRHKITKRGQNVTFRCDPISEHNRLYWYRQTLGQGPEFLTYFQNEAQLEKSRLLSDRFSAERPKGSFSTLEIQRTEQGDSAMYLCASSFHSVNSPLHFGNGTRLTVT.